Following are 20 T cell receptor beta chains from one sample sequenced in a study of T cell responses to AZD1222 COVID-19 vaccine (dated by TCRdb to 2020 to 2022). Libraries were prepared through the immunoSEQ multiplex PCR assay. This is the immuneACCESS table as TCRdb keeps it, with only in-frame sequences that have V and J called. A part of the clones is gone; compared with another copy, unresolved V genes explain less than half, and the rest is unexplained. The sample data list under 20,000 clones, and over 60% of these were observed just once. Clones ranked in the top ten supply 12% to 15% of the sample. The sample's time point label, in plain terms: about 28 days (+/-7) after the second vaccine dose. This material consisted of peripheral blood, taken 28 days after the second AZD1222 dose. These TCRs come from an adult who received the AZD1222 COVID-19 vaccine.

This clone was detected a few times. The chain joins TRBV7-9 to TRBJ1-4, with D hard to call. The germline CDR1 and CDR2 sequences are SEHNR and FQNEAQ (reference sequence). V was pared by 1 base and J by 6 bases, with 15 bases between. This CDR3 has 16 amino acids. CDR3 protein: CASSLVVLWADEKLFF. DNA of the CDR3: TGTGCCAGCAGCTTAGTCGTTCTCTGGGCGGATGAAAAACTGTTTTTT.

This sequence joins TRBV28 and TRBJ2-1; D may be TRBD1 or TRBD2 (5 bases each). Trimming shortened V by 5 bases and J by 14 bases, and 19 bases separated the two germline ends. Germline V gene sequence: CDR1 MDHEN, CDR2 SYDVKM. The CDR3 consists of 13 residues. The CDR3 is CASSHDSAPGKFF. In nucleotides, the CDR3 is TGTGCCAGCAGTCACGACAGCGCCCCGGGAAAGTTCTTC. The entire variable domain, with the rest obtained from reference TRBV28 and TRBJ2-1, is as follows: DVKVTQSSRYLVKRTGEKVFLECVQDMDHENMFWYRQDPGLGLRLIYFSYDVKMKEKGDIPEGYSVSREKKERFSLILESASTNQTSMYLCASSHDSAPGKFFGPGTRLTVL.

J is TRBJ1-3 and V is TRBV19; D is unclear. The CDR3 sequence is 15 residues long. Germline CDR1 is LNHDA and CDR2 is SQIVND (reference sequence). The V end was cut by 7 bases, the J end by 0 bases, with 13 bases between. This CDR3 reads CASTPMTSSGNTIYF. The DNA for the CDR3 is TGTGCCAGTACCCCTATGACCTCCTCTGGAAACACCATATATTTT.

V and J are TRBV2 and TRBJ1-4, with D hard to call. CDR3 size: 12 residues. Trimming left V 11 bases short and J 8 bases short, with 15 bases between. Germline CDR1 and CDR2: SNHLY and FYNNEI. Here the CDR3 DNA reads TGTGCCGGGGTCCAGGCGGACGAAAAACTGTTTTTT. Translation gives CAGVQADEKLFF.

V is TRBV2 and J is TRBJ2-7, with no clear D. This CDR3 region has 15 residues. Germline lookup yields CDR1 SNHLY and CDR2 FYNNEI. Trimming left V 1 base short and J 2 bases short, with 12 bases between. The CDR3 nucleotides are TGTGCCAGCAGTGAAGTGGGCCAGGCAACCTACGAGCAGTACTTC. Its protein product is CASSEVGQATYEQYF.

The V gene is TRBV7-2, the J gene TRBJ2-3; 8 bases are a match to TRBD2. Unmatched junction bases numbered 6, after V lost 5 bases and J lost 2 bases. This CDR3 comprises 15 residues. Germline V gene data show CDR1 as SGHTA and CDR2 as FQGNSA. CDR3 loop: CASSPKAGDTDTQYF. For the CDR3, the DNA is TGTGCCAGCAGCCCCAAAGCGGGGGACACAGATACGCAGTATTTT.

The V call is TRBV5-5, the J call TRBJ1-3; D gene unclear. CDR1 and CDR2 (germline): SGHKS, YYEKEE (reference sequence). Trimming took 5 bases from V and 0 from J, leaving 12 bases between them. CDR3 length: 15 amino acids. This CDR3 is CASSSGRLSGNTIYF. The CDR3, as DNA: TGTGCCAGCAGTTCCGGACGGCTCTCTGGAAACACCATATATTTT.

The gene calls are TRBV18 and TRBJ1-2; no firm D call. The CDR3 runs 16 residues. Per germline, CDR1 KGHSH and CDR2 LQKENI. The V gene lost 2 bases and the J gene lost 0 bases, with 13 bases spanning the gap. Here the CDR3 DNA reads TGTGCCAGCTCACCAGGTTCCCAAGGACCTAACTATGGCTACACCTTC. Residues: CASSPGSQGPNYGYTF.

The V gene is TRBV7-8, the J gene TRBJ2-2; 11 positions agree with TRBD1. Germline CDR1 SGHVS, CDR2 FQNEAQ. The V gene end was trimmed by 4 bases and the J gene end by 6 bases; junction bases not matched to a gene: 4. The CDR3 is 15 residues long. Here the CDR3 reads CASSWKGQGAGELFF. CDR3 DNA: TGTGCCAGCAGCTGGAAGGGACAGGGGGCCGGGGAGCTGTTTTTT.

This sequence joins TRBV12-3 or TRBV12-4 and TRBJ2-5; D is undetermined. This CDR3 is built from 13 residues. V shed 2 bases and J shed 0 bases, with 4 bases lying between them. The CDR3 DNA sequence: TGTGCCAGCAGTTTACGTGACCAAGAGACCCAGTACTTC. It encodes CASSLRDQETQYF.

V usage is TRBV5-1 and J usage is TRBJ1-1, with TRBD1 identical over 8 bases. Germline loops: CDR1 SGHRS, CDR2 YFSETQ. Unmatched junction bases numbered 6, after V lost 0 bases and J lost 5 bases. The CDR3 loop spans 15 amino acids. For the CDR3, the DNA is TGCGCCAGCAGCTTGGAACACACAGGGGGAACTGAAGCTTTCTTT. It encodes CASSLEHTGGTEAFF.

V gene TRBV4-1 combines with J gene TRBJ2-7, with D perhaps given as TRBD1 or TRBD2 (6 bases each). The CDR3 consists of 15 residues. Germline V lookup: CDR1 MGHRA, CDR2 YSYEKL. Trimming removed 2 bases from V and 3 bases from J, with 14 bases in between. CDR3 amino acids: CASSQRGGDNYEQYF. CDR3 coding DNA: TGCGCCAGCAGCCAAAGGGGCGGGGACAACTACGAGCAGTACTTC.

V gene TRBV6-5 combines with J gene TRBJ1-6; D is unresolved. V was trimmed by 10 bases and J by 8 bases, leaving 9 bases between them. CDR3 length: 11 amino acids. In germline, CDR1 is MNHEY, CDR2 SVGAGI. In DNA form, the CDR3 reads TGTGCCAAACTGGGATATTCACCCCTCCACTTT. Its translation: CAKLGYSPLHF.

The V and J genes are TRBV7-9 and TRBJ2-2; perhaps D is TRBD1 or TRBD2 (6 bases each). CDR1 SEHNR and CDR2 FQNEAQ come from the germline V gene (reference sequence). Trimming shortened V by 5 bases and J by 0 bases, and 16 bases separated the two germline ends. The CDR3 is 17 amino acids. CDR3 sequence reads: CASSPRMGGPNTGELFF. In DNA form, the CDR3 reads TGTGCCAGCAGCCCCCGGATGGGGGGCCCGAACACCGGGGAGCTGTTTTTT.

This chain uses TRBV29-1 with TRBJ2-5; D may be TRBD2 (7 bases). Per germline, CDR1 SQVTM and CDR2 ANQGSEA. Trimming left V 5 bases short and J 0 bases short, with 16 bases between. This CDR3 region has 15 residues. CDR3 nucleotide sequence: TGCAGCGTTTATGGCGGGGGCCCGGACCAAGAGACCCAGTACTTC. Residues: CSVYGGGPDQETQYF.

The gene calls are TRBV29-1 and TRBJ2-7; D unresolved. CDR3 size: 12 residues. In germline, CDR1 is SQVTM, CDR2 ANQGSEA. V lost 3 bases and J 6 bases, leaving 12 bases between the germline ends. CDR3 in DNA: TGCAGCGTTGAGGCCGCTAAGCGCGAGCAGTACTTC. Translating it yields CSVEAAKREQYF.

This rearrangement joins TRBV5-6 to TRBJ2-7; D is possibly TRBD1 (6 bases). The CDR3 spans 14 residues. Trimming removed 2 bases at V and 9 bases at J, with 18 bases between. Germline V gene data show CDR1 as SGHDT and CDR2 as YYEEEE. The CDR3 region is CASSFTGSHLSQYF. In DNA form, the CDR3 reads TGTGCCAGCAGCTTCACAGGGAGCCACCTCTCGCAGTACTTC. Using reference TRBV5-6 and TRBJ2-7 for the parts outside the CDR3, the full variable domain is DAGVTQSPTHLIKTRGQQVTLRCSPKSGHDTVSWYQQALGQGPQFIFQYYEEEERQRGNFPDRFSGHQFPNYSSELNVNALLLGDSALYLCASSFTGSHLSQYFGPGTRLTVT.

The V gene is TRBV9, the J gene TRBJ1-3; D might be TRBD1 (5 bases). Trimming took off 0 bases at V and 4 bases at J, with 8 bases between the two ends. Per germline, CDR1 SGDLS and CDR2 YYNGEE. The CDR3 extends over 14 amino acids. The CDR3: CASSVVPGGNTIYF. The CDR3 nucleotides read TGTGCCAGCAGCGTAGTACCAGGGGGAAACACCATATATTTT.

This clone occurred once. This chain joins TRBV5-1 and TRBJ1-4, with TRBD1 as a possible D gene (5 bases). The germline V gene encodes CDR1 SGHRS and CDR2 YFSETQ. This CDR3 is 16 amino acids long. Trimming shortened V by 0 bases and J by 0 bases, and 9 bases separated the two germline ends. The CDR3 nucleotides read TGCGCCAGCAGCTTGGACAGGTCGGCAACTAATGAAAAACTGTTTTTT. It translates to CASSLDRSATNEKLFF.

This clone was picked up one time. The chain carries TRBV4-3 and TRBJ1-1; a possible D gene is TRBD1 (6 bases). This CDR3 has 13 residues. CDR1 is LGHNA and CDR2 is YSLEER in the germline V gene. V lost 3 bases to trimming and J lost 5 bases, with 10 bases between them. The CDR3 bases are TGCGCCAGCAGCCACCCGGGGACAACTGAAGCTTTCTTT. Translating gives CASSHPGTTEAFF.